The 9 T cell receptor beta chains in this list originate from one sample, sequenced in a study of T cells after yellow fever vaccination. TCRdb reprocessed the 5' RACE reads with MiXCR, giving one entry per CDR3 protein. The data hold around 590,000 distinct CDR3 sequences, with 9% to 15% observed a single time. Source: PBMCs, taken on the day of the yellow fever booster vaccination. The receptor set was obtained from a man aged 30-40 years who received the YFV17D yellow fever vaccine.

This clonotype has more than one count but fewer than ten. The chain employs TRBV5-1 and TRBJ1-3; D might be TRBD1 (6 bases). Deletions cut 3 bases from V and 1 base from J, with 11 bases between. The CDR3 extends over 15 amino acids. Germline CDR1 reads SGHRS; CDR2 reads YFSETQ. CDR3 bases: TGCGCCAGCAGCTCAGGGGCCCCATCTGGAAACACCATATATTTT. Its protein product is CASSSGAPSGNTIYF.

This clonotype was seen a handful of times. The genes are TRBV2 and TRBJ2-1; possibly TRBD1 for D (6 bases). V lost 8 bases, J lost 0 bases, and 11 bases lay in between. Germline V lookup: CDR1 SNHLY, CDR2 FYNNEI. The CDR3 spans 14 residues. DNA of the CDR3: TGTGCCAGCCGGGGACACAGCTCCTACAATGAGCAGTTCTTC. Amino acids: CASRGHSSYNEQFF.

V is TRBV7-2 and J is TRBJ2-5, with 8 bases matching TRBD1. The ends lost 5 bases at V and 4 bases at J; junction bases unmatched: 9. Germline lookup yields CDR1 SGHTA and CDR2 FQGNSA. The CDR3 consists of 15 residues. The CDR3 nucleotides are TGTGCCAGCAGCCACTTTCAGGGGGCGGGAGAGACCCAGTACTTC. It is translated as CASSHFQGAGETQYF. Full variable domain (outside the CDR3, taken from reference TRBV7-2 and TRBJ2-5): GAGVSQSPSNKVTEKGKDVELRCDPISGHTALYWYRQSLGQGLEFLIYFQGNSAPDKSGLPSDRFSAERTGGSVSTLTIQRTQQEDSAVYLCASSHFQGAGETQYFGPGTRLLVL.

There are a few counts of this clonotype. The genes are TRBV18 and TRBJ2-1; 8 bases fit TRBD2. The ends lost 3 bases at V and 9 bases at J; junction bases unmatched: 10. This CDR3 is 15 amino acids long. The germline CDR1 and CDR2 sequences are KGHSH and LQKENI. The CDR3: CASSPSSAGVGEQFF. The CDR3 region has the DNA TGTGCCAGCTCACCGAGCTCAGCGGGAGTGGGTGAGCAGTTCTTC. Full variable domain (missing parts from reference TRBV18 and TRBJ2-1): NAGVMQNPRHLVRRRGQEARLRCSPMKGHSHVYWYRQLPEEGLKFMVYLQKENIIDESGMPKERFSAEFPKEGPSILRIQQVVRGDSAAYFCASSPSSAGVGEQFFGPGTRLTVL.

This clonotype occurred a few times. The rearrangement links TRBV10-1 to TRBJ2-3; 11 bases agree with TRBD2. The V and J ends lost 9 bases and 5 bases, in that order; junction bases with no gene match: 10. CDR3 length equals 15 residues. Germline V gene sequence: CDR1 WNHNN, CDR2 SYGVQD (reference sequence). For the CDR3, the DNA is TGCGCCAGTCAGGAGACTAGCGGGAATGGAGATACGCAGTATTTT. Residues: CASQETSGNGDTQYF.

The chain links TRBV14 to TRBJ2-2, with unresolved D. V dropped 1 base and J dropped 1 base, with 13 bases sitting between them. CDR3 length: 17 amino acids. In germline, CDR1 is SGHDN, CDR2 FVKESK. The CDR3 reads CASSQVELWRNTGELFF. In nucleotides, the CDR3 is TGTGCCAGCAGCCAAGTTGAGTTGTGGAGGAACACCGGGGAGCTGTTTTTT.

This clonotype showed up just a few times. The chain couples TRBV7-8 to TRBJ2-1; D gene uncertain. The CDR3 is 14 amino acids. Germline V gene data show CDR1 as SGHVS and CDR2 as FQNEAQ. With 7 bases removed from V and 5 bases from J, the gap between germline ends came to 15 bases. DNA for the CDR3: TGTGCCAGCAACGAATTTCGGGCTAACAATGAGCAGTTCTTC. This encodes CASNEFRANNEQFF.

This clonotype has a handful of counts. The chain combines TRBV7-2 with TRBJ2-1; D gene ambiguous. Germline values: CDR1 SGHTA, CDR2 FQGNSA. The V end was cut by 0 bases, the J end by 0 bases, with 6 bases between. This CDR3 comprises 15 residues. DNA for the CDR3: TGTGCCAGCAGCTTAGCGGCGGTCTCCTACAATGAGCAGTTCTTC. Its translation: CASSLAAVSYNEQFF.

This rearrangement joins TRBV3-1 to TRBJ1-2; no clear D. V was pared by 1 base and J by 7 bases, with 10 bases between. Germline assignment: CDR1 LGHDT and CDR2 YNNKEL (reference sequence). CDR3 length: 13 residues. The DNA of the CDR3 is TGTGCCAGCAGCCAAGTTTCCTCGGTTGGCTACACCTTC. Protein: CASSQVSSVGYTF. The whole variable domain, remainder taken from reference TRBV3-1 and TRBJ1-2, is DTAVSQTPKYLVTQMGNDKSIKCEQNLGHDTMYWYKQDSKKFLKIMFSYNNKELIINETVPNRFSPKSPDKAHLNLHINSLELGDSAVYFCASSQVSSVGYTFGSGTRLTVV.